The 32 T cell receptor beta chains below all came from one sample that was sequenced in a study of CD8 T cells in ankylosing spondylitis. TCRdb analysed the 5' RACE reads with MiXCR anew, one entry per CDR3 protein. The sample carries around 150,000 distinct CDR3 sequences, around 6.6% recorded once. What was sequenced was blood, either unsorted or a sorted T cell fraction (not recorded which). These receptors were taken from a female donor with ankylosing spondylitis or in good health (not recorded which).

This clonotype came up many times. The chain is built from TRBV20-1 and TRBJ1-5; 9 nucleotides match TRBD1. Per the germline V gene, CDR1 is DFQATT and CDR2 is SNEGSKA (reference sequence). This CDR3 is 15 amino acids long. J lost 6 bases, V lost 3 bases, and 9 bases had no gene match. CDR3 protein: CSASLRTGEGQPQHF. The CDR3 DNA reads as TGCAGTGCTAGCCTCCGGACAGGGGAAGGTCAGCCCCAGCATTTT.

This clonotype was picked up many times. This chain joins TRBV5-6 and TRBJ1-2, with a weak D call TRBD1 (5 bases). Germline-derived CDR1 and CDR2 are SGHDT and YYEEEE. The CDR3 runs to 15 residues. The V and J ends lost 0 bases and 6 bases respectively, with 15 bases between them. CDR3 protein: CASSLAKGNLDGYTF. In DNA, the CDR3 is TGTGCCAGCAGCTTGGCCAAGGGGAATTTGGATGGCTACACCTTC.

This clonotype was observed many times. The CDR3 bases are TGTGCCATCAGCGCCCGGGTTCGTGAAAAACTGTTTTTT. Residues: CAISARVREKLFF. This chain connects TRBV10-3 to TRBJ1-4; D ambiguous. The germline V and J ends were trimmed by 6 bases and 7 bases, with 12 bases remaining between them. CDR3 length: 13 amino acids. Germline V lookup: CDR1 ENHRY, CDR2 SYGVKD.

This clonotype has ten or more counts. The rearrangement links TRBV12-3 or TRBV12-4 to TRBJ2-3; 9 nucleotides match TRBD2. The length of the CDR3 is 15 residues. V was clipped by 2 bases and J by 4 bases; unmatched bases: 4. The DNA of the CDR3 is TGTGCCAGCAGTTTACTTAGCGGGGGCTCAGATACGCAGTATTTT. Its protein is CASSLLSGGSDTQYF.

This clonotype came up many times. V usage is TRBV27 and J usage is TRBJ1-1; D possibly corresponds to TRBD1 (6 bases). Germline V gene lookup returns CDR1 MNHEY and CDR2 SMNVEV (reference sequence). V shed 11 bases and J shed 3 bases, with 16 bases lying between them. The CDR3 consists of 13 residues. The CDR3 nucleotides read TGTGCCGTACAGGGTAACAGGGACACTGAAGCTTTCTTT. Its translation: CAVQGNRDTEAFF.

The table lists this clonotype with a few counts. An end of the junction differs from the germline gene, which may be a read error. This sequence joins TRBV24-1 and TRBJ1-1; no definite D call. The germline CDR1 and CDR2 sequences are KGHDR and SFDVKD. The CDR3 extends over 13 amino acids. CDR3 DNA: TGTGTCACCAGCCTCCATATGAACACTGAAGCTTTCTTT. This sequence encodes CVTSLHMNTEAFF.

This clonotype was detected a few times. The chain links TRBV7-6 to TRBJ2-5; perhaps TRBD1 as D (5 bases). The V gene's germline CDR1 is SGHVS and CDR2 FNYEAQ. CDR3 size: 14 residues. V lost 3 bases and J lost 1, with 9 bases in between. This chain's CDR3 is CASSFDSAQETQYF. The CDR3 DNA reads as TGTGCCAGCAGCTTTGACAGCGCCCAAGAGACCCAGTACTTC.

This chain's CDR3 is CASKPLGLLETQYF. In DNA, the CDR3 is TGTGCCAGCAAACCCCTCGGCCTTCTCGAGACCCAGTACTTC. The V call is TRBV6-1, the J call TRBJ2-5; D remains unclear. CDR3 length: 14 amino acids. V lost 7 bases to trimming and J lost 5 bases, with 17 bases between them. Germline CDR1 reads MNHNS; CDR2 reads SASEGT.

Many counts were recorded for this clonotype. This chain links TRBV30 with TRBJ1-2; 7 nucleotides agree with TRBD1. J lost 1 base, V lost 5 bases, and 1 base had no gene match. The length of the CDR3 is 12 residues. Germline CDR1 and CDR2: GTSNPN and SVGIG (reference sequence). In DNA, the CDR3 is TGTGCCTGGGCAGGGGGTAACTATGGCTACACCTTC. It translates to CAWAGGNYGYTF.

This clonotype was counted ten times or more. The CDR3 region has the DNA TGCGCCAGCAGCTTGGCCAAGGGTCCAGGGAACACCGGGGAGCTGTTTTTT. This gives the protein CASSLAKGPGNTGELFF. The rearrangement links TRBV5-1 to TRBJ2-2; D unresolved. Deletions cut 0 bases from V and 1 base from J, with 13 bases between. CDR1 is SGHRS, CDR2 YFSETQ, per germline. The CDR3 totals 17 residues.

Many counts were recorded for this clonotype. The genes are TRBV6-1 and TRBJ2-4; TRBD2 matches 8 bases. With 6 bases clipped from V and 5 bases from J, the junction kept 3 bases outside the gene matches. From germline, CDR1 is MNHNS and CDR2 SASEGT. CDR3 size: 13 residues. CDR3 region: CASSPGLENIQYF. The CDR3 DNA is TGTGCCAGCAGCCCGGGACTAGAAAACATTCAGTACTTC.

This chain uses TRBV7-9 with TRBJ1-2, with 8 bases aligning to TRBD1. The V gene's germline CDR1 is SEHNR and CDR2 FQNEAQ (reference sequence). V shed 3 bases and J 4 bases; nucleotides not matched to a gene: 13. This CDR3 is 17 amino acids long. The CDR3, as DNA: TGTGCCAGCAGCTTCCCCGACAGGGGATCGGGAGGCTATGGCTACACCTTC. It encodes CASSFPDRGSGGYGYTF. The full variable domain, its missing parts supplied by reference TRBV7-9 and TRBJ1-2, is DTGVSQNPRHKITKRGQNVTFRCDPISEHNRLYWYRQTLGQGPEFLTYFQNEAQLEKSRLLSDRFSAERPKGSFSTLEIQRTEQGDSAMYLCASSFPDRGSGGYGYTFGSGTRLTVV.

In this sample, this clonotype turned up many times. The gene calls are TRBV12-3 or TRBV12-4 and TRBJ1-1, with 7 bases aligning to TRBD1. This CDR3 is built from 15 residues. Unmatched junction bases numbered 8, after V lost 3 bases and J lost 4 bases. CDR3 amino acids: CASSFAGGRGTEAFF. CDR3 nucleotide sequence: TGTGCCAGCAGTTTCGCAGGGGGGAGAGGCACTGAAGCTTTCTTT.

This clonotype was seen many times. The V gene is TRBV4-2, the J gene TRBJ2-2; 10 bases line up with TRBD1. Germline V gene data show CDR1 as LGHNA and CDR2 as YNFKEQ. The CDR3 runs 19 residues. The V gene end was trimmed by 7 bases and the J gene end by 0 bases; junction bases not matched to a gene: 14. In DNA form, the CDR3 reads TGTGCCAGCAACCTCTCCCGGGACAGGGGACGGGCGAACACCGGGGAGCTGTTTTTT. This encodes CASNLSRDRGRANTGELFF.

This clonotype was found many times. The chain joins TRBV20-1 to TRBJ1-2, with no clear D. The CDR3 has 12 residues. V was trimmed by 5 bases and J by 10 bases, leaving 17 bases between them. Germline-derived CDR1 and CDR2 are DFQATT and SNEGSKA (reference sequence). The CDR3 DNA follows: TGCAGTGCTCTTAACCCGGGGTCTGTCTACACCTTC. Protein: CSALNPGSVYTF.

This clonotype was observed many times. The chain employs TRBV20-1 and TRBJ1-1; no clear D. The CDR3 sequence is 14 residues long. V shed 5 bases and J shed 0 bases, with 13 bases lying between them. Germline V gene data show CDR1 as DFQATT and CDR2 as SNEGSKA (reference sequence). The CDR3 sequence: CSAGELGMNTEAFF. Here the CDR3 DNA reads TGCAGTGCTGGGGAGTTAGGCATGAACACTGAAGCTTTCTTT.

This clonotype was found many times. V is TRBV3-1 and J is TRBJ2-5; possibly TRBD1 or TRBD2 for D (5 bases each). Germline CDR1 is LGHDT and CDR2 is YNNKEL (reference sequence). V lost 6 bases and J 2 bases, leaving 10 bases between the germline ends. The CDR3 extends over 13 amino acids. The CDR3, as DNA: TGTGCCAGCAGACGGGGCCAGCAAGAGACCCAGTACTTC. This codes for CASRRGQQETQYF.

This clonotype was seen repeatedly, ten times or more. V gene TRBV12-3 or TRBV12-4 combines with J gene TRBJ2-3; the D is unclear. The CDR3 totals 17 residues. V was trimmed by 8 bases and J by 0 bases, leaving 21 bases between them. Here the CDR3 reads CASSVSAFSTSTDTQYF. The CDR3 DNA is TGTGCCAGCTCAGTTTCAGCGTTCAGCACTAGCACAGATACGCAGTATTTT.

This clonotype turned up a few times. The chain has TRBV5-1 and TRBJ1-2; 8 positions match TRBD1. The germline CDR1 and CDR2 sequences are SGHRS and YFSETQ. CDR3 length equals 17 residues. V trimming: 0 bases; J trimming: 7 bases; junction bases outside the gene matches: 14. The CDR3: CASSLDNQGARRSGYTF. The CDR3 DNA follows: TGCGCCAGCAGCTTGGATAACCAGGGGGCGCGTCGCTCTGGCTACACCTTC.

This clonotype has ten or more counts. The chain couples TRBV5-1 to TRBJ2-5; D gene uncertain. Germline V gene data show CDR1 as SGHRS and CDR2 as YFSETQ. Trimming cost V 1 base and J 2 bases, with 6 bases left between them. The CDR3 spans 13 residues. Written as DNA, the CDR3 is TGCGCCAGCAGCTTGCCTCAGCAAGAGACCCAGTACTTC. Its translation is CASSLPQQETQYF.

This clonotype was observed at least ten times. J is TRBJ2-3 and V is TRBV5-1; D ambiguous. This CDR3 is 15 amino acids long. Deletions cut 0 bases from V and 4 bases from J, with 12 bases between. Germline V lookup: CDR1 SGHRS, CDR2 YFSETQ. The CDR3 sequence is CASSLEVGFPDTQYF. The DNA of the CDR3 is TGCGCCAGCAGCTTGGAAGTCGGGTTCCCAGATACGCAGTATTTT.

This clonotype appeared many times. The rearrangement uses TRBV9 and TRBJ2-1, with 8 bases fitting TRBD1. J gave up 6 bases and V 7 bases, and 6 bases lay outside the gene matches. This CDR3 has 13 amino acids. Per germline, CDR1 SGDLS and CDR2 YYNGEE. The CDR3 coding sequence is TGTGCCAGCTCGGACAGGGCCAGCAATGAGCAGTTCTTC. Protein: CASSDRASNEQFF.

This clonotype was counted at least ten times. This chain links TRBV27 with TRBJ1-2; D not resolved. The CDR3 sequence is 11 residues long. V was clipped by 4 bases and J by 6 bases, with 6 bases between them. Germline-derived CDR1 and CDR2 are MNHEY and SMNVEV (reference sequence). The CDR3, as DNA: TGTGCCAGCAGTTCGGCAGATGGCTACACCTTC. Amino acid sequence: CASSSADGYTF.

On this clonotype: The junction departs from germline at one end; a sequencing error may be responsible. The gene calls are TRBV4-3 and TRBJ2-5; no definite D call. Per the germline V gene, CDR1 is LGHNA and CDR2 is YSLEER. The length of the CDR3 is 13 residues. CDR3 DNA: TGCGTCAGCAGCCAAGATACAACCAGGTCCCAGTACTTC. Residues: CVSSQDTTRSQYF.

This clonotype was counted ten times or more. The V and J genes are TRBV6-2 or TRBV6-3 and TRBJ2-1; maybe TRBD1 (5 bases). Per the germline V gene, CDR1 is MNHEY and CDR2 is SVGEGT. The ends were cut back, 5 bases at V and 10 bases at J, with 21 bases in the middle. The CDR3 is 15 residues long. As DNA, the CDR3 is TGTGCCAGCAGTAATTCTAGGGGCACAGCGCGGGAGCAGTTCTTC. This encodes CASSNSRGTAREQFF.

This clonotype was counted at least ten times. The gene calls are TRBV7-2 and TRBJ2-2, with D perhaps TRBD1 or TRBD2 (6 bases each). Germline CDR1 reads SGHTA; CDR2 reads FQGNSA. V gave up 7 bases and J gave up 1 base, with 16 bases separating them. The CDR3 has 16 amino acids. The DNA for the CDR3 is TGTGCCAGCAACAAGGGGGGACTCCAGAACACCGGGGAGCTGTTTTTT. It yields the protein CASNKGGLQNTGELFF.

With regard to this clonotype: A single base separates this from a much larger clone, so it may be a read error. V is TRBV4-1 and J is TRBJ2-3; TRBD1 is a possible D gene (6 bases). The CDR3 has 15 amino acids. Germline V gives CDR1 MGHRA, CDR2 YSYEKL. This chain's CDR3 is CTSSQAINRADTQYF. DNA of the CDR3: TGCACCAGCAGCCAGGCCATTAACAGGGCAGATACGCAGTATTTT.

The table lists this clonotype with many counts. This chain connects TRBV9 to TRBJ1-5, with D unclear. CDR3 length equals 15 residues. Germline lookup yields CDR1 SGDLS and CDR2 YYNGEE. Trimming pared 0 bases from V and 3 bases from J, leaving 10 bases between. In nucleotides, the CDR3 is TGTGCCAGCAGCGTAGGGGGAGGGCTCAATCAGCCCCAGCATTTT. Translating gives CASSVGGGLNQPQHF.

This clonotype has a count of ten or more. The CDR3 loop reads CSASYTTDYNSPLHF. CDR3 in DNA: TGCAGTGCTAGTTACACGACAGACTATAATTCACCCCTCCACTTT. V gene TRBV20-1 combines with J gene TRBJ1-6; D might be TRBD1 (5 bases). V shed 3 bases and J shed 3 bases, with 12 bases lying between them. The CDR3 is 15 amino acids. Germline-derived CDR1 and CDR2 are DFQATT and SNEGSKA (reference sequence).

This clonotype occurred many times. The J gene is TRBJ2-7, the V gene TRBV4-3, with 10 bases aligning to TRBD2. The CDR3 is 17 amino acids. V was pared by 0 bases and J by 7 bases, with 12 bases of the junction left unmatched. From germline, CDR1 is LGHNA and CDR2 YSLEER. CDR3 region: CASSQDLRLAGAREQYF. The CDR3 DNA reads TGCGCCAGCAGCCAAGATCTTAGGCTAGCGGGGGCTCGGGAGCAGTACTTC.

This clonotype has at least ten counts. V is TRBV12-3 or TRBV12-4 and J is TRBJ1-2; a possible D gene is TRBD1 (6 bases). This CDR3 region has 12 residues. Trimming shortened V by 4 bases and J by 5 bases, and 8 bases separated the two germline ends. The CDR3 loop is CASSYRVYGYTF. In DNA, the CDR3 is TGTGCCAGCAGTTACAGGGTTTATGGCTACACCTTC.

This clonotype was found many times. The rearrangement uses TRBV7-9 and TRBJ1-1, with D possibly being TRBD1 (5 bases). The CDR3 is 13 amino acids. The V gene's germline CDR1 is SEHNR and CDR2 FQNEAQ (reference sequence). Between the trimmed V and J ends, which lost 5 bases and 5 bases, there was a span of 12 bases. The CDR3 protein is CASSRAGGTEAFF. CDR3 bases: TGTGCCAGCAGCCGAGCTGGGGGTACTGAAGCTTTCTTT.